The 2 T cell receptor beta chains listed next were all sequenced from one sample in a study of T cells in Graves' hyperthyroidism and ophthalmopathy (dated by TCRdb to about 2019). Library preparation used multiplex PCR. Instrument on record: Illumina HiSeq 2000. Amplification of TCR beta CDR3 regions was carried out from RNA transcripts. The first round of RT-PCR for the TCR CDR3 was performed with the HTBI primer set and the Qiagen OneStep RT-PCR kit. TCRdb trimmed the raw reads at Q25, called clones with MiXCR and kept productive beta chains. Records with the same CDR3 protein are collapsed into one entry carrying the most frequent genes and DNA. The sample table shows some 270,000 distinct CDR3 sequences, and about 14% are seen once. Roughly 8% of the sample is in the top ten clones. The material sequenced was blood. The receptors come from a woman in her 30s with Graves' hyperthyroidism that later progressed to Graves' ophthalmopathy.

The chain joins TRBV28 to TRBJ2-5; TRBD1 aligns across 8 bases. The V segment lost 5 bases and the J segment 3 bases; nucleotides outside the gene matches: 8. This CDR3 has 15 residues. Germline CDR1 is MDHEN and CDR2 is SYDVKM. CDR3 amino acids: CASSPGTGWEETQYF. The CDR3 DNA is TGTGCCAGCAGTCCGGGGACAGGATGGGAAGAGACCCAGTACTTC.

This clonotype has a handful of counts. V is TRBV19 and J is TRBJ1-2, with no clear D. CDR1 LNHDA and CDR2 SQIVND come from the germline V gene (reference sequence). V was trimmed by 0 bases and J by 3 bases, leaving 11 bases between them. The length of the CDR3 is 15 residues. The CDR3 coding sequence is TGTGCCAGTAGTATAGATCTCAGCCCTTACTATGGCTACACCTTC. Protein: CASSIDLSPYYGYTF. Full variable domain (rest looked up from reference TRBV19 and TRBJ1-2): DGGITQSPKYLFRKEGQNVTLSCEQNLNHDAMYWYRQDPGQGLRLIYYSQIVNDFQKGDIAEGYSVSREKKESFPLTVTSAQKNPTAFYLCASSIDLSPYYGYTFGSGTRLTVV.